This TCR beta chain was identified in a study of blood T cells in healthy people across ages. Study findings and constraints: Roughly linear age-related decline in beta diversity appeared, significant by age 40.

CDR1 and CDR2 from the germline V gene are SNHLY and FYNNEI. The CDR3 loop spans 13 amino acids. Trimming shortened V by 7 bases and J by 9 bases, and 17 bases separated the two germline ends. This clonotype came up a few times. The antigen remains unidentified. The use of a sample-barcoded 5' primer and a J-beta primer mix characterized a second PCR of roughly 6 to 11 cycles. TCRdb itself ran the 5' RACE reads through MiXCR, one entry per CDR3 protein. Of over 1.5 million distinct CDR3 sequences listed, roughly 50% are singletons. The rearrangement links TRBV2 to TRBJ2-3, with D perhaps TRBD1 or TRBD2 (6 bases each). This sequence originates from a woman in her forties in good health. Sequencing was done on a sample of blood. CDR3 protein: CASNLGGEGTQYF. CDR3 nucleotides: TGTGCCAGCAACCTGGGGGGCGAGGGGACGCAGTATTTT.